The entry that follows covers one T cell receptor beta chain sequence. What it binds is unknown. Primed by a sample-barcoded 5' primer and a J-beta primer mix, a second PCR proceeded for roughly 7 to 12 cycles. TCRdb reprocessed the 5' RACE reads with MiXCR, giving one entry per CDR3 protein. This sample has over 750,000 distinct CDR3 sequences, with 20% to 30% found just once. This entry comes from a study of blood T cells in healthy people across ages. Study observations and caveats: Observed TCR beta diversity per million T cells went down as age went up. This fall followed a roughly linear course with age. Naive CD4+ cell counts and diversity both ran higher in long-lived than in aged donors.

The same specimen was also included in a second study, on T cells of mothers and their children.

The origin of this receptor is a boy younger than 18 in good health. The material sequenced was blood.

The CDR3 bases are TGCGCCAGCAGCGAAGGACCCGAGCAGTACTTC. Its protein product is CASSEGPEQYF. This chain connects TRBV5-1 to TRBJ2-1; D ambiguous. The end of the DNA fits TRBJ2-7 better, so the J call may be wrong. The CDR3 runs 11 residues. Germline lookup yields CDR1 SGHRS and CDR2 YFSETQ.